This T cell receptor (beta chain) was identified in a study of response to subunit inactivated influenza vaccine. This CDR3 region has 16 residues. With 6 bases removed from V and 0 bases from J, the gap between germline ends came to 15 bases. Germline CDR1 and CDR2: GTSNPN and SVGIG (reference sequence). A single record per CDR3 protein comes from TCRdb applying MiXCR to the RT-PCR reads. The repertoire includes 540,000 or so distinct CDR3 sequences, 10% to 15% of them detected once, and about 12% sits in the top ten. The TCR was taken from a man over 45 who received an inactivated influenza vaccine. J is TRBJ2-6 and V is TRBV30; no clear D gene. Here the sequenced sample was PBMCs from blood, taken more than 35 days after vaccination. The DNA for the CDR3 is TGTGCCTGTCTCAAGTCACGCCACTCTGGGGCCAACGTCCTGACTTTC. Encoded protein: CACLKSRHSGANVLTF.